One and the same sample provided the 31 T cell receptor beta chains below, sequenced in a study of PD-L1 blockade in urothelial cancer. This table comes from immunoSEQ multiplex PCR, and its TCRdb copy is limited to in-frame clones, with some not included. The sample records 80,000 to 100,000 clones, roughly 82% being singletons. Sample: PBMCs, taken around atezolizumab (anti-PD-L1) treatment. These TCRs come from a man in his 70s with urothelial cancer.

The CDR3 protein is CASSPPRGAIQPQHF. The CDR3 DNA reads TGTGCCAGCAGCCCTCCCAGGGGGGCCATTCAGCCCCAGCATTTT. The chain links TRBV7-9 to TRBJ1-5, with 7 bases that match TRBD1. The CDR3 is made up of 15 amino acids. Germline values: CDR1 SEHNR, CDR2 FQNEAQ (reference sequence). V was clipped by 5 bases and J by 6 bases; unmatched bases: 10.

CDR3 DNA: TGTGCCAGCAGCACGACAGGGGACGAGCAGTACTTC. Its protein product is CASSTTGDEQYF. The chain joins TRBV6-5 to TRBJ2-7; 8 bases fit TRBD1. The CDR3 spans 12 residues. Germline V lookup: CDR1 MNHEY, CDR2 SVGAGI. V lost 6 bases to trimming and J lost 5 bases; unmatched junction nucleotides: 3.

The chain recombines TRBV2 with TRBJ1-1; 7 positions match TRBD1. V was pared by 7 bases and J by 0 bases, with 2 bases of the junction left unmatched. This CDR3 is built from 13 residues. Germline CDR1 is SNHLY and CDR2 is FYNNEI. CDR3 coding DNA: TGTGCCAGCACGGACAGGCTGAACACTGAAGCTTTCTTT. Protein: CASTDRLNTEAFF.

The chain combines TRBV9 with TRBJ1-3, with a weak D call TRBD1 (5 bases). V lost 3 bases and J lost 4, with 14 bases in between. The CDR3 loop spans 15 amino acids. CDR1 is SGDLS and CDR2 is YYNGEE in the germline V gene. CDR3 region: CASSARQRAGNTIYF. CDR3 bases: TGTGCCAGCAGCGCCCGACAGCGTGCAGGAAACACCATATATTTT. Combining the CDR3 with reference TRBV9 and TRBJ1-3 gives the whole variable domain DSGVTQTPKHLITATGQRVTLRCSPRSGDLSVYWYQQSLDQGLQFLIQYYNGEERAKGNILERFSAQQFPDLHSELNLSSLELGDSALYFCASSARQRAGNTIYFGEGSWLTVV.

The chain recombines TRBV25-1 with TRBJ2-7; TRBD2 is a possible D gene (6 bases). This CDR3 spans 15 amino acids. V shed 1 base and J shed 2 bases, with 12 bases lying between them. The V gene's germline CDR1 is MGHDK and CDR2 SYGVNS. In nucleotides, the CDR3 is TGTGCCAGCAGTGAATCCGGTGGGGGGACCTACGAGCAGTACTTC. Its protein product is CASSESGGGTYEQYF.

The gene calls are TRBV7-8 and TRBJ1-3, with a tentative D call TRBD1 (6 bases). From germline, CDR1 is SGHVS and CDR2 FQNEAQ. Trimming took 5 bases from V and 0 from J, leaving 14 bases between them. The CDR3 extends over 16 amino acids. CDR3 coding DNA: TGTGCCAGCAGCCCAGGACGGACAGTCTCTGGAAACACCATATATTTT. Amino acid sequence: CASSPGRTVSGNTIYF.

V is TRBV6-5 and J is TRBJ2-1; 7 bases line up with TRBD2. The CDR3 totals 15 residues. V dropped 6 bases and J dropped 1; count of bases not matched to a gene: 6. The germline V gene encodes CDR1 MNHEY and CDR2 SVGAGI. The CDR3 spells CASRVYSGSYNEQFF. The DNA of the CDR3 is TGTGCCAGCAGAGTTTATAGCGGGTCCTACAATGAGCAGTTCTTC.

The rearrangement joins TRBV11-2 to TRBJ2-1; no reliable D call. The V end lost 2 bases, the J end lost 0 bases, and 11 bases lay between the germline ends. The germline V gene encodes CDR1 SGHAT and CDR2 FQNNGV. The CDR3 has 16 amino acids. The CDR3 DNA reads TGTGCCAGCAGCTTACGAGGAGATAGCTCCTACAATGAGCAGTTCTTC. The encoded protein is CASSLRGDSSYNEQFF.

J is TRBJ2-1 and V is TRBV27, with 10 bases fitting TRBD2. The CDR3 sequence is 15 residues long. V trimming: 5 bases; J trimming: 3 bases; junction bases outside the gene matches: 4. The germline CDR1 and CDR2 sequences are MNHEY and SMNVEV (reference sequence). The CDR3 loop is CASSPAGGGYNEQFF. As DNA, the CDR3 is TGTGCCAGCAGTCCAGCGGGGGGGGGCTACAATGAGCAGTTCTTC.

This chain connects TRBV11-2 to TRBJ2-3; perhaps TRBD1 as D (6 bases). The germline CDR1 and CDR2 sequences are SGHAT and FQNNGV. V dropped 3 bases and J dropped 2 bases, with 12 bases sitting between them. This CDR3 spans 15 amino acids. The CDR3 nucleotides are TGTGCCAGCAGCTTCTCCGGACAGACCACAGATACGCAGTATTTT. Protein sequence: CASSFSGQTTDTQYF. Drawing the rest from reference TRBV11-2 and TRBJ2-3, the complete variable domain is EAGVAQSPRYKIIEKRQSVAFWCNPISGHATLYWYQQILGQGPKLLIQFQNNGVVDDSQLPKDRFSAERLKGVDSTLKIQPAKLEDSAVYLCASSFSGQTTDTQYFGPGTRLTVL.

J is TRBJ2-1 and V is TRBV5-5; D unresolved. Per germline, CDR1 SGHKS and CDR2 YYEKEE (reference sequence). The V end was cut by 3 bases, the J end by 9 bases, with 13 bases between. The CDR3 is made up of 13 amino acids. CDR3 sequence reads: CASSWVGSGEQFF. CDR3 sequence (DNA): TGTGCCAGCAGCTGGGTTGGCTCGGGTGAGCAGTTCTTC. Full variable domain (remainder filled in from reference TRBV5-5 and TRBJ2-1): DAGVTQSPTHLIKTRGQQVTLRCSPISGHKSVSWYQQVLGQGPQFIFQYYEKEERGRGNFPDRFSARQFPNYSSELNVNALLLGDSALYLCASSWVGSGEQFFGPGTRLTVL.

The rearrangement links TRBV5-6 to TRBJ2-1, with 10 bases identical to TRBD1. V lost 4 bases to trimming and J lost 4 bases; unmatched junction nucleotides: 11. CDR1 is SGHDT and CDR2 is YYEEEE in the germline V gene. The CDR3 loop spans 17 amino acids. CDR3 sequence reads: CASSKRDPGQGYNEQFF. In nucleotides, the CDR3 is TGTGCCAGCAGCAAACGCGACCCGGGACAGGGGTACAATGAGCAGTTCTTC.

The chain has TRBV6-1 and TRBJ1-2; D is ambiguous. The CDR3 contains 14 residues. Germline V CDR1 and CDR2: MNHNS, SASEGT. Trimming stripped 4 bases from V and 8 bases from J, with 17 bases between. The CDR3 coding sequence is TGTGCCAGCAGTGGGTGGAGAATTACTATGGGCTACACCTTC. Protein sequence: CASSGWRITMGYTF.

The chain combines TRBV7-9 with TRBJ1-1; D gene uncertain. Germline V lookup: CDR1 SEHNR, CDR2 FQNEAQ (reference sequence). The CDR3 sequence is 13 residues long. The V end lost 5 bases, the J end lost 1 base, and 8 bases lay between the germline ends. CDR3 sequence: CASSPLSNTEAFF. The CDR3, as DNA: TGTGCCAGCAGCCCCCTCTCGAACACTGAAGCTTTCTTT.

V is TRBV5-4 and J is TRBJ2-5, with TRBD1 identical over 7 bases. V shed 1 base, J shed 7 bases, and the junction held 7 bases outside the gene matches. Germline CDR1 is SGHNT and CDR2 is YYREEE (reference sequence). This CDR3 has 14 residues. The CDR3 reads CASSLRQGVATQYF. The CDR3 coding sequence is TGTGCCAGCAGCTTGAGACAGGGAGTGGCGACCCAGTACTTC. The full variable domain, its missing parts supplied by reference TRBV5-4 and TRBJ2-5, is ETGVTQSPTHLIKTRGQQVTLRCSSQSGHNTVSWYQQALGQGPQFIFQYYREEENGRGNFPPRFSGLQFPNYSSELNVNALELDDSALYLCASSLRQGVATQYFGPGTRLLVL.

Written as DNA, the CDR3 is TGCGCCAGCAGCCCTAGACTAGCGGGAGGCATTGGGACGCAGTATTTT. Encoded protein: CASSPRLAGGIGTQYF. V is TRBV4-3 and J is TRBJ2-3, with 13 bases identical to TRBD2. The length of the CDR3 is 16 residues. Germline-derived CDR1 and CDR2 are LGHNA and YSLEER. V lost 4 bases, J lost 9 bases, and 10 bases stayed unmatched.

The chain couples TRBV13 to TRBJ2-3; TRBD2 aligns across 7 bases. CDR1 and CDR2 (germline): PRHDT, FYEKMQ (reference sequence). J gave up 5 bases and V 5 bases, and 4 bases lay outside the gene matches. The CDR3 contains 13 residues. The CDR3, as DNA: TGTGCCAGCAGCACGAGGACTAGAGATACGCAGTATTTT. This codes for CASSTRTRDTQYF.

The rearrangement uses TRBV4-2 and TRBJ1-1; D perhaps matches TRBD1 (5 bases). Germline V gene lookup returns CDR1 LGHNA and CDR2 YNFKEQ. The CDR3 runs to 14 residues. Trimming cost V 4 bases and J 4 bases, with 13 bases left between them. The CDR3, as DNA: TGTGCCAGCAGCCTAGATAAGGGGTTCACTGAAGCTTTCTTT. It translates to CASSLDKGFTEAFF.

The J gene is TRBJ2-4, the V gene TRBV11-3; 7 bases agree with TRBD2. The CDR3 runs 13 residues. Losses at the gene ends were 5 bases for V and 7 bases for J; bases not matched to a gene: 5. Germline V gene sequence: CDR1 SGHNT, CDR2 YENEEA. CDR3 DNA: TGTGCCAGCAGCAAAGCGGGAAGGAACATTCAGTACTTC. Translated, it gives CASSKAGRNIQYF.

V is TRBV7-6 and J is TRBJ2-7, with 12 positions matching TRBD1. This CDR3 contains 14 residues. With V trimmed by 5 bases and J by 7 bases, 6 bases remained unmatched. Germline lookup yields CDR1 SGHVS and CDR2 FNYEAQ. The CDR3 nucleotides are TGTGCCAGCAGCGAGGGACAGGGGGCGGGGGAGCAGTACTTC. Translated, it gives CASSEGQGAGEQYF.

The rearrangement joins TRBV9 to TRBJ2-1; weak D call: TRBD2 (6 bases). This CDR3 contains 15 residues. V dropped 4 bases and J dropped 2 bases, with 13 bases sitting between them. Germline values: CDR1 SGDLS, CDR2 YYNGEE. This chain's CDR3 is CASSSIAEAYNEQFF. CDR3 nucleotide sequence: TGTGCCAGCAGCTCCATAGCGGAGGCCTACAATGAGCAGTTCTTC. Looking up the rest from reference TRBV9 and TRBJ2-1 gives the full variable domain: DSGVTQTPKHLITATGQRVTLRCSPRSGDLSVYWYQQSLDQGLQFLIQYYNGEERAKGNILERFSAQQFPDLHSELNLSSLELGDSALYFCASSSIAEAYNEQFFGPGTRLTVL.

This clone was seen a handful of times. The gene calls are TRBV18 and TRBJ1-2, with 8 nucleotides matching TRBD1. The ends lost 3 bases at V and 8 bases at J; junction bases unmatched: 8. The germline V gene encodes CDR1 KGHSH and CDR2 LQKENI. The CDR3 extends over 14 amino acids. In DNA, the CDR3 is TGTGCCAGCTCACCCCCGACAGGGGAAAGAGGCTACACCTTC. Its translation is CASSPPTGERGYTF.

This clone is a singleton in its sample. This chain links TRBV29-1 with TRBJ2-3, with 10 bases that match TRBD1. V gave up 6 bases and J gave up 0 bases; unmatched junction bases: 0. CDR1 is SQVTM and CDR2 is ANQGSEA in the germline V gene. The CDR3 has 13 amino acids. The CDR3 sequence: CSVDRGSTDTQYF. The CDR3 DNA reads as TGCAGCGTGGACAGGGGGAGCACAGATACGCAGTATTTT.

The CDR3 protein is CASSPRGTGADTGELFF. The CDR3 DNA is TGTGCCAGCTCACCACGTGGGACAGGGGCGGACACCGGGGAGCTGTTTTTT. The chain recombines TRBV18 with TRBJ2-2, with 10 bases that match TRBD1. The ends lost 1 base at V and 3 bases at J; junction bases unmatched: 5. This CDR3 contains 17 residues. Germline-derived CDR1 and CDR2 are KGHSH and LQKENI.

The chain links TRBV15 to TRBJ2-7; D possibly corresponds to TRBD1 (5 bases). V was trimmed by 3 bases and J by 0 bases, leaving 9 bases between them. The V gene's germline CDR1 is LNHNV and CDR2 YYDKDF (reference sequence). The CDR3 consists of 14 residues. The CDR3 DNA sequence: TGTGCCACCAGCAGCCAGGGAAGCTCCTACGAGCAGTACTTC. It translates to CATSSQGSSYEQYF.

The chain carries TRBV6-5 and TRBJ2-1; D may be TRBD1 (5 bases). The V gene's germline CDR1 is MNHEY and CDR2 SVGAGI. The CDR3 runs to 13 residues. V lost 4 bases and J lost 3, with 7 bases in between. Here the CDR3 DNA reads TGTGCCAGCAGTTTGGGGCTCTACAATGAGCAGTTCTTC. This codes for CASSLGLYNEQFF.

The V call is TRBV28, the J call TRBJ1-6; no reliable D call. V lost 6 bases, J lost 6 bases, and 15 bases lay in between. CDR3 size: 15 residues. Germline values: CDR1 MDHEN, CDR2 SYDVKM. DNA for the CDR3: TGTGCCAGCAGCCAAACTCGGGGAGTTAATTCACCCCTCCACTTT. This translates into CASSQTRGVNSPLHF.

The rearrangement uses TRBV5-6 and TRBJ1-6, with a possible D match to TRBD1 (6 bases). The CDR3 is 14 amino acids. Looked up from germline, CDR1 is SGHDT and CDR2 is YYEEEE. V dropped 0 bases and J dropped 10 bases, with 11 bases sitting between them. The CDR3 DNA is TGTGCCAGCAGCTTGGACCAGGGGAGATCACCCCTCCACTTT. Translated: CASSLDQGRSPLHF. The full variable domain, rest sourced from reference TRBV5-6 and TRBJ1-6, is DAGVTQSPTHLIKTRGQQVTLRCSPKSGHDTVSWYQQALGQGPQFIFQYYEEEERQRGNFPDRFSGHQFPNYSSELNVNALLLGDSALYLCASSLDQGRSPLHFGNGTRLTVT.

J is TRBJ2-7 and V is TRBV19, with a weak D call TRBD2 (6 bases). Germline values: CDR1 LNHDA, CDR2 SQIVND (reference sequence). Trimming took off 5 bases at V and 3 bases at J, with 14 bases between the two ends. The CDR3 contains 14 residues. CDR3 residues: CASSSGGLGYEQYF. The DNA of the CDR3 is TGTGCCAGTAGTTCAGGAGGGCTAGGCTACGAGCAGTACTTC.

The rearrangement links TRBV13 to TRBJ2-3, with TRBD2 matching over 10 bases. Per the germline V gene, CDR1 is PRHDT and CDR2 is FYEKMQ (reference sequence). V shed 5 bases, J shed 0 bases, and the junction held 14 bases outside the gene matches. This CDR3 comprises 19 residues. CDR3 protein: CASSPAPLAGISSTDTQYF. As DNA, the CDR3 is TGTGCCAGCAGCCCCGCCCCACTAGCGGGAATCAGTAGCACAGATACGCAGTATTTT.

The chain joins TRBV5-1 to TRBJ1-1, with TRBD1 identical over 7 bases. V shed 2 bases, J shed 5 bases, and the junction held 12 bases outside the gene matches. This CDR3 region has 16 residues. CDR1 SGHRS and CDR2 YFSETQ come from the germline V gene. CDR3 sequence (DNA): TGCGCCAGCAGCTTTGGTCCAGGGGGATCGGGAACTGAAGCTTTCTTT. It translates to CASSFGPGGSGTEAFF.